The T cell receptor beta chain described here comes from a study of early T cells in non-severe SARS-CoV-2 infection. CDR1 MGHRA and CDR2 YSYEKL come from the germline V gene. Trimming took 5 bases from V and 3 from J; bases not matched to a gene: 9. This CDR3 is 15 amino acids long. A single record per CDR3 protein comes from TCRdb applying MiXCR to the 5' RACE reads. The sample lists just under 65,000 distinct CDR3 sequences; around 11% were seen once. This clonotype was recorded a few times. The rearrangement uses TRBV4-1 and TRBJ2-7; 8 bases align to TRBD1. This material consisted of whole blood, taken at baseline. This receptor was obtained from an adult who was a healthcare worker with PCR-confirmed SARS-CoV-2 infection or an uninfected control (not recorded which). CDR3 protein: CASSISGQGIYEQYF. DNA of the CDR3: TGCGCCAGCAGCATATCTGGACAGGGTATCTACGAGCAGTACTTC.